The clone carrying this TCR beta chain was recorded a few times. Antigen: not known. Each TCR cDNA library carried sample-specific barcodes on both ends. TCRdb redid the calling of the 5' RACE reads with MiXCR, one entry per CDR3 protein. Of 350,000 to 450,000 distinct CDR3 sequences listed, about 28% were seen once; the top ten hold 6.1%. This sample is drawn from a study of identical twins' blood T cells. Whole-study findings and limits: Twins shared about as many clonotypes as their cloneset sizes predicted. Twin similarity might stem from environmental factors, not only genetics.

J lost 0 bases, V lost 5 bases, and 4 bases had no gene match. Germline CDR1 is DFQATT and CDR2 is SNEGSKA (reference sequence). This CDR3 contains 15 residues. The V gene is TRBV20-1, the J gene TRBJ2-1, with 10 bases lining up with TRBD2. This TCR derives from a woman aged 18 to 55 in good health. The sequenced sample was PBMCs. CDR3 amino acids: CSAASGGFSYNEQFF. The CDR3, as DNA: TGCAGTGCTGCTAGCGGGGGATTCTCCTACAATGAGCAGTTCTTC.